A selection of T cell receptor beta chains follows, all from one sample in a study of CD8+ T cells in alopecia areata. Clones were read by immunoSEQ multiplex PCR, and TCRdb kept only the in-frame ones, dropping some. The top ten clones hold 5% to 7.5% of a sample with about 150,000 clones, around 58% of them seen once. Here the sequenced sample was CD4+ T cells sorted from blood, taken at week 0. Receptor source: a human donor with alopecia areata. CDR3s include the opening cysteine and the closing phenylalanine or tryptophan.

J gene,V gene,CDR3 protein
TRBJ1-1,TRBV30,CAWSPPGRSLSSSAEAFF
TRBJ2-3,TRBV6-5,CASSSRNRATDTQYF
TRBJ2-5,TRBV7-2,CASSLEPSGGLGATQYF
TRBJ1-2,TRBV7-4,CASSLEEAKGSEANYGYTF
TRBJ2-7,TRBV27,CASSFYNSYEQYF
TRBJ2-1,TRBV30,CAWSATGNEQFF
TRBJ1-2,TRBV4-2,CASSQDEQRANYGYTF
TRBJ2-7,TRBV6-5,CASSGGGRGDFEQYF
TRBJ2-5,TRBV29-1,CSVMDSQQGTQYF
TRBJ2-4,TRBV28,CASSLRRDQRRKNIQYF
TRBJ1-5,TRBV30,CAWSIFAGTGEIQPQHF
TRBJ1-5,TRBV2,CASRQGNSNQPQHF
TRBJ2-3,TRBV5-1,CASSPEPTADTQYF
TRBJ2-6,TRBV29-1,CSVEGPDSPSGANVLTF
TRBJ2-3,TRBV5-1,CASSLIQGADTQYF
TRBJ1-3,TRBV6-5,CASTKRIGGLTIYF
TRBJ1-1,TRBV30,CAWSRGVEAFF
TRBJ1-6,TRBV5-6,CASSLASSSVGYVSLHF
TRBJ1-5,TRBV7-9,CASSLPGFNQPQHF
TRBJ2-3,TRBV29-1,CSVVSTDTQYF
TRBJ2-2,TRBV29-1,CSVDVWGTGELFF
TRBJ1-6,TRBV29-1,CSVMTGGNSPLHF
TRBJ1-1,TRBV5-1,CASRRFPEAFF
TRBJ1-5,TRBV10-3,CAISEGQGNQPQHF
TRBJ1-1,TRBV5-1,CASSLFGTEAFF
TRBJ2-3,TRBV7-2,CASSTSGLNTDTQYF
TRBJ1-2,TRBV10-2,CASSDGTVDYGYTF
TRBJ1-2,TRBV7-2,CASSEPSRGYTF
TRBJ2-1,TRBV5-1,CASSLLQGARNEQFF
TRBJ1-1,TRBV30,CAWRGAGGTEAFF
TRBJ2-7,TRBV5-1,CASSSTYRGRYEQYF
TRBJ2-7,TRBV29-1,CSVDQGREQYF
TRBJ1-5,TRBV4-1,CASSQEGGRSNQPQHF
TRBJ2-3,TRBV6-5,CASSYWGDTQYF
TRBJ2-1,TRBV4-3,CASSQEVHNEQFF
TRBJ1-1,TRBV30,CAWNLGVSRTEAFF
TRBJ2-5,TRBV4-1,CASSHQLDRRPRETQYF
TRBJ1-2,TRBV19,CASTRGVRYGYTF
TRBJ2-1,TRBV5-1,CASSPQAEVPNEQFF
TRBJ2-5,TRBV29-1,CSVVRDSGGETQYF
TRBJ2-1,TRBV10-3,CAISEFGLAGYNEQFF
TRBJ1-2,TRBV6-6,CASIMDSNYGYTF
TRBJ1-4,TRBV4-2,CASSQDPGFTNEKLFF
TRBJ1-2,TRBV7-2,CASTLTGLDYGYTF
TRBJ2-1,TRBV5-4,CASNRDSYNEQFF
TRBJ1-1,TRBV5-6,CASSRRGPNTEAFF
TRBJ2-7,TRBV4-3,CASSQEPGVKGEQYF
TRBJ2-5,TRBV5-1,CASSQYSSETQYF
TRBJ1-1,TRBV25-1,CASSAGQGWNTEAFF
TRBJ2-5,TRBV7-9,CASSRTSGQETQYF
TRBJ2-3,TRBV29-1,CSVPAPGGGTDTQYF
TRBJ1-3,TRBV7-9,CASSSDRDGNTIYF
TRBJ2-3,TRBV15,CATSRDREVGDTQYF
TRBJ1-1,TRBV29-1,CSVVYPGLGTEAFF
TRBJ1-1,TRBV9,CASSVSLNTEAFF
TRBJ2-1,TRBV4-2,CASSDRDRGNEQFF
TRBJ2-2,TRBV27,CASNPTGLALTGELFF
TRBJ1-4,TRBV27,CASSGGATNEKLFF